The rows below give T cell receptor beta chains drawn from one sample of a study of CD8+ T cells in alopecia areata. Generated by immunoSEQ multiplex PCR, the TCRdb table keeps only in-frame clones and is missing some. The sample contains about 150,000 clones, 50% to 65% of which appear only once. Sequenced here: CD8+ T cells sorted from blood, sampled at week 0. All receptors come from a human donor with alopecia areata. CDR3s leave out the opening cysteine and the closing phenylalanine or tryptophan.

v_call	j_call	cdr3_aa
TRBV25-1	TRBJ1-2	ASGQGMDGYT
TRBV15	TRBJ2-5	ATSLGIQETQY
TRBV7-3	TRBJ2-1	ASSLGVNSYNEQF
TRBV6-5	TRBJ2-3	ASSYSGSGGTDTQY
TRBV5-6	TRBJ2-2	ASSFPGQGIVGELF
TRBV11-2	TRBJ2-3	ASSGQFTDTQY
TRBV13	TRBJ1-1	ASSYPTDPNTEAF
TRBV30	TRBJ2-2	AGGPDTGELF
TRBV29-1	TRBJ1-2	SVEGGEESSYGYT
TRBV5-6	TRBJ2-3	ASSLEREEDTQY
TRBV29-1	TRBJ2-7	SVGGQQSYEQY
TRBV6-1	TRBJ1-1	ASSAFTEAF
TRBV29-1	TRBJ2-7	SVGTYLSSYEQY
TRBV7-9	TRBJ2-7	ASSLEAGISYEQY
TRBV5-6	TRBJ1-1	ASSFGTPNTEAF
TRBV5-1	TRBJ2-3	ASSLEDSSDTQY
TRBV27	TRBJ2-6	ASSSTGGASGANVLT
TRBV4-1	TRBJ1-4	ASSPLGTGGPNEKLF
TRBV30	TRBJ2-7	AWGTGTGAYEQY
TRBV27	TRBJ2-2	ASSLGTVTGELF
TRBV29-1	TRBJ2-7	SVTLLRGYEQY
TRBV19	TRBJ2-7	ASQDSDLYEQY
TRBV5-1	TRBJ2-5	ASSLRTPQETQY
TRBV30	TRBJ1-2	AWSRQGGNYGYT
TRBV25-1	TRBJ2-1	ASSAGGIGNEQF
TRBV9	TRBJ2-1	ASSVAGQDNEQF
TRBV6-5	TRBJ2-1	ASSSPGQGLPEQF
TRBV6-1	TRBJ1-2	ASSDPGYGYT
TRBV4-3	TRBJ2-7	ASSQDRTGGSYEQY
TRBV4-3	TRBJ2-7	ASSQDRTVEQY
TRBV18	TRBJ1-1	ASSPTTGGTEAF
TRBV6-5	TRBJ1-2	ASSYSDRDYGYT
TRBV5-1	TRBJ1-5	ASSLGTGNQPQH
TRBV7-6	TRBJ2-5	ASSLVPRDQETQY
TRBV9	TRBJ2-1	ASSVVPSDEQF
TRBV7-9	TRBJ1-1	ASSPGENTEAF
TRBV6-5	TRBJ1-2	ASSYREGVYGYT
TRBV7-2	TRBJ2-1	ASSLESSEQF
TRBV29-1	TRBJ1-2	SVDSESDGYT
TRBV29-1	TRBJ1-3	SVDTRDRSSGNTIY
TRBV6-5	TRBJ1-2	ARPPGTRGHYGYT
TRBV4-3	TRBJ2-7	ASSQDRDRANEQY
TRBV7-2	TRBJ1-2	ASSHGQGGYGYT
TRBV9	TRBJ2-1	ASTHPGTTPNEQF
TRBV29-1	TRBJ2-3	SVGGGDTQY
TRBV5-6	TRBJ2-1	ASSLARLGTEYNEQF
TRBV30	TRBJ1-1	AWRTGVAEAF
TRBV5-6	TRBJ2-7	ASSFSTSYEQY
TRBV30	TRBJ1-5	AWKQGNSNQPQH
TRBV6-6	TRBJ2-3	ASSYYGGGEEDTQY
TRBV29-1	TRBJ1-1	SVRQGANTEAF
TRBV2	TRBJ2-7	ASSRTGLREQY
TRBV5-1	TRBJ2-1	ASSPGLANEQF
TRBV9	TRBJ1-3	ASSGSSGNTIY
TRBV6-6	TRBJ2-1	ASSYSRLYNEQF
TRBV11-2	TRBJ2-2	ASSPPIAGELF
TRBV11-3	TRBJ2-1	ASRSETNEQF
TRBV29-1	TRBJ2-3	SVEWTVSTDTQY
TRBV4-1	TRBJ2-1	ASSLVSGDFSNEQF
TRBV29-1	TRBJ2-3	SAEGQGFPDTQY